The 4 T cell receptor beta chains below all came from one sample that was sequenced in a study of T cell changes during pregnancy in multiple sclerosis. TCRdb keeps only in-frame clones here, not all; method: immunoSEQ multiplex PCR. This sample carries tens of thousands of clones, approximately 92% of them seen once, and the ten largest clones take under 1.3%. Here the sequenced sample was peripheral blood, taken in the first trimester of pregnancy. These receptors were taken from a female donor with multiple sclerosis, enrolled in a pregnancy study.

The V and J genes are TRBV28 and TRBJ2-4, with 7 bases that match TRBD2. The CDR3 runs to 14 residues. V lost 8 bases, J lost 1 base, and 5 bases stayed unmatched. In germline, CDR1 is MDHEN, CDR2 SYDVKM. CDR3 sequence: CASGSSGAKNIQYF. The DNA for the CDR3 is TGTGCCAGCGGAAGTAGCGGGGCCAAAAACATTCAGTACTTC.

The rearrangement uses TRBV29-1 and TRBJ2-2; TRBD1 agrees at 7 bases. The CDR3 spans 13 residues. Per the germline V gene, CDR1 is SQVTM and CDR2 is ANQGSEA. The ends lost 7 bases at V and 6 bases at J; junction bases unmatched: 8. This chain's CDR3 is CSAETGPPGELFF. CDR3 coding DNA: TGCAGCGCTGAGACAGGGCCGCCCGGGGAGCTGTTTTTT.

This clone was seen only once. V usage is TRBV5-1 and J usage is TRBJ2-1; 9 nucleotides line up with TRBD2. The CDR3 is made up of 13 amino acids. Trimming removed 0 bases from V and 15 bases from J; junction bases left unmatched: 7. Germline V lookup: CDR1 SGHRS, CDR2 YFSETQ. CDR3 in DNA: TGCGCCAGCAGCTTGGCTAGCGGGATGTATCCGTTCTTC. Its translation: CASSLASGMYPFF.

The gene calls are TRBV18 and TRBJ1-4; tentatively, D is TRBD1 (6 bases). V was clipped by 4 bases and J by 4 bases, with 25 bases between them. Germline CDR1 is KGHSH and CDR2 is LQKENI. This CDR3 contains 19 residues. CDR3 DNA sequence: TGTGCCAGCTCACGAGGGGAATTTATGAGGACAGCCCTTAATGAAAAACTGTTTTTT. This encodes CASSRGEFMRTALNEKLFF.